The sequence of this T cell receptor beta chain was determined in a study of T-cell memory formation after mild COVID-19. About the study: Largely, the TCR clusters proved donor specific. Regarding the study as a whole: Some clones that responded turned up in pre-infection memory, which suggests that cross-reactive memory joined in.

This CDR3 has 16 amino acids. V trimming: 5 bases; J trimming: 4 bases; junction bases outside the gene matches: 6. CDR1 SGHAT and CDR2 FQDESV come from the germline V gene (reference sequence). Employing constant-segment primers, 5'RACE generated TCR alpha and TCR beta cDNA libraries bearing sample barcodes and UMIs. TCRdb re-called the 5' RACE reads through MiXCR, storing one row per CDR3 protein. The sample shows 250,000 to 300,000 distinct CDR3 sequences, 15% to 20% of them seen only once. Of note for this clonotype: As yet, its antigen is unknown.

The sequence was collected from a young man who had mild COVID-19 (a few samples of this study predate the infection). Cell type and time point are not known. The J gene is TRBJ2-1, the V gene TRBV11-1, with TRBD2 matching over 12 bases. Material for sequencing was PBMCs or a T cell subset sorted from them (not recorded which). CDR3 nucleotide sequence: TGTGCCAGCAGCATCCGGACTAGCGGGGAATACAATGAGCAGTTCTTC. Its translation: CASSIRTSGEYNEQFF.